The text below deals with one T cell receptor beta chain. The data originate from a study of blood T cell repertoires in COVID-19. The wider study: The United States, Italy and Spain supplied acute and convalescent COVID-19 samples. The analysed material was cDNA or gDNA that came from T cells, B-cell-depleted T cells, or PBMCs.

The germline V gene encodes CDR1 SEHNR and CDR2 FQNEAQ (reference sequence). This CDR3 region has 11 residues. Losses at the gene ends were 4 bases for V and 12 bases for J; bases not matched to a gene: 6. Clones were read by immunoSEQ multiplex PCR, and TCRdb kept only the in-frame ones, dropping some. The repertoire holds more than 150,000 clones, with about 80% as singletons. The sample consisted of peripheral blood. The rearrangement joins TRBV7-9 to TRBJ2-7; 7 bases align to TRBD1. The receptor was isolated from a man between 65 and 85 years old who had recovered from COVID-19. The CDR3 reads CASSSQGQLYF. DNA of the CDR3: TGTGCCAGCAGCTCACAGGGGCAGTTGTACTTC.